Shown below are 19 T cell receptor beta chains from a single sample sequenced in a study of blood T cell repertoires in COVID-19. Profiled with immunoSEQ multiplex PCR; TCRdb holds only in-frame clones, not every one. The data show some 150,000 clones, around 81% seen once. What was sequenced was peripheral blood. Every receptor here comes from an older woman with active or convalescent COVID-19.

The rearrangement links TRBV19 to TRBJ1-1; maybe TRBD1 (6 bases). The V end was cut by 2 bases, the J end by 0 bases, with 7 bases between. The length of the CDR3 is 14 residues. The V gene's germline CDR1 is LNHDA and CDR2 SQIVND (reference sequence). CDR3 DNA: TGTGCCAGTAGTATATCAGGGGTGAACACTGAAGCTTTCTTT. Its translation: CASSISGVNTEAFF.

The chain carries TRBV12-3 or TRBV12-4 and TRBJ1-4, with D hard to call. The ends were cut back, 3 bases at V and 5 bases at J, with 7 bases in the middle. This CDR3 is 13 amino acids long. The CDR3: CASSFSENEKLFF. The CDR3 region has the DNA TGTGCCAGCAGTTTTTCGGAGAATGAAAAACTGTTTTTT.

The chain couples TRBV28 to TRBJ1-5; 7 bases match TRBD1. The V gene end was trimmed by 4 bases and the J gene end by 3 bases; junction bases not matched to a gene: 18. The V gene's germline CDR1 is MDHEN and CDR2 SYDVKM. The CDR3 totals 19 residues. The CDR3 sequence is CASSSSQGGGPLYNQPQHF. The CDR3 region has the DNA TGTGCCAGCAGTTCGTCTCAGGGGGGCGGACCCCTATACAATCAGCCCCAGCATTTT.

The chain uses TRBV5-1 and TRBJ2-2, with TRBD1 matching 7 bases. V was clipped by 0 bases and J by 1 base; unmatched bases: 3. The CDR3 consists of 16 residues. Germline CDR1 and CDR2: SGHRS and YFSETQ. The CDR3 reads CASSLATGMNTGELFF. In DNA, the CDR3 is TGCGCCAGCAGCTTGGCGACAGGGATGAACACCGGGGAGCTGTTTTTT.

CDR3 sequence (DNA): TGTGCCAGCGGCTTCAGTGGTACGAACACCGGGGAGCTGTTTTTT. Protein: CASGFSGTNTGELFF. This chain uses TRBV28 with TRBJ2-2; no reliable D call. Germline values: CDR1 MDHEN, CDR2 SYDVKM. The CDR3 is made up of 15 amino acids. The germline V and J ends were trimmed by 8 bases and 0 bases, with 13 bases remaining between them. Complete variable domain (other parts from reference TRBV28 and TRBJ2-2): DVKVTQSSRYLVKRTGEKVFLECVQDMDHENMFWYRQDPGLGLRLIYFSYDVKMKEKGDIPEGYSVSREKKERFSLILESASTNQTSMYLCASGFSGTNTGELFFGEGSRLTVL.

The chain carries TRBV18 and TRBJ1-4; 10 bases are a match to TRBD1. The V gene's germline CDR1 is KGHSH and CDR2 LQKENI. The CDR3 runs to 18 residues. V shed 1 base and J 2 bases; nucleotides not matched to a gene: 7. Here the CDR3 DNA reads TGTGCCAGCTCACCACGTCAGGGACAGGGGTTCACTAATGAAAAACTGTTTTTT. It yields the protein CASSPRQGQGFTNEKLFF. Full variable domain (outside the CDR3, taken from reference TRBV18 and TRBJ1-4): NAGVMQNPRHLVRRRGQEARLRCSPMKGHSHVYWYRQLPEEGLKFMVYLQKENIIDESGMPKERFSAEFPKEGPSILRIQQVVRGDSAAYFCASSPRQGQGFTNEKLFFGSGTQLSVL.

The chain has TRBV9 and TRBJ1-2; D ambiguous. Germline CDR1 reads SGDLS; CDR2 reads YYNGEE. The CDR3 is 13 residues long. V dropped 0 bases and J dropped 8 bases, with 11 bases sitting between them. CDR3 region: CASSVEKGGGYTF. The CDR3 DNA is TGTGCCAGCAGCGTAGAGAAGGGAGGGGGCTACACCTTC.

This clone has more than one count but fewer than ten. The V and J genes are TRBV30 and TRBJ1-2; D is perhaps TRBD1 (5 bases). With 5 bases removed from V and 7 bases from J, the gap between germline ends came to 11 bases. CDR1 is GTSNPN, CDR2 SVGIG, per germline (reference sequence). This CDR3 has 11 amino acids. The CDR3 coding sequence is TGTGCCTGGGCGACAGAATTTGGCTACACCTTC. Protein product: CAWATEFGYTF.

The rearrangement uses TRBV18 and TRBJ2-3, with D unresolved. CDR3 length: 13 residues. V lost 1 base, J lost 6 bases, and 8 bases lay in between. Germline-derived CDR1 and CDR2 are KGHSH and LQKENI. CDR3 protein: CASSPQSSDTQYF. The CDR3 region has the DNA TGTGCCAGCTCACCACAGAGTTCGGATACGCAGTATTTT.

This chain links TRBV2 with TRBJ1-2, with TRBD1 matching over 9 bases. Germline V CDR1 and CDR2: SNHLY, FYNNEI. The CDR3 covers 13 residues. V lost 5 bases to trimming and J lost 6 bases; unmatched junction nucleotides: 4. The CDR3 here is CASSYRTGDGYTF. CDR3 sequence (DNA): TGTGCCAGCAGTTACCGGACAGGGGATGGCTACACCTTC.

V gene TRBV28 combines with J gene TRBJ2-3; 8 bases agree with TRBD2. V dropped 5 bases and J dropped 0; count of bases not matched to a gene: 4. This CDR3 contains 15 residues. Germline assignment: CDR1 MDHEN and CDR2 SYDVKM. The CDR3 reads CASSRGGLSTDTQYF. DNA for the CDR3: TGTGCCAGCAGTCGCGGGGGGCTAAGCACAGATACGCAGTATTTT.

This sequence joins TRBV19 and TRBJ1-1; 7 nucleotides align to TRBD1. The CDR3 has 14 amino acids. Germline loops: CDR1 LNHDA, CDR2 SQIVND (reference sequence). The trim removed 7 bases at V and 2 bases at J, leaving 7 bases unmatched. The CDR3 DNA reads TGTGCCAGTATTCCGGGACAGATAAACACTGAAGCTTTCTTT. Translating gives CASIPGQINTEAFF.

The chain employs TRBV9 and TRBJ1-2, with 11 bases identical to TRBD1. The CDR3 extends over 16 amino acids. Germline CDR1 SGDLS, CDR2 YYNGEE. Trimming took 4 bases from V and 8 from J; bases not matched to a gene: 13. The CDR3 DNA follows: TGTGCCAGCAGCCCCAACCCGGGGACAGGGGGGAACGGCTACACCTTC. Residues: CASSPNPGTGGNGYTF.

This sequence joins TRBV6-5 and TRBJ2-7, with TRBD1 as a possible D gene (6 bases). The CDR3 sequence is 12 residues long. Trimming took off 5 bases at V and 3 bases at J, with 8 bases between the two ends. CDR1 MNHEY and CDR2 SVGAGI come from the germline V gene. CDR3 in amino acids: CASSQDSYEQYV. The CDR3 nucleotides read TGTGCCAGCAGTCAGGACAGCTACGAGCAGTACGTC.

CDR3 sequence (DNA): TGTGCCAGCAGTCGGGACAGCTACAATCAGCCCCAGCATTTT. Translated: CASSRDSYNQPQHF. The J gene is TRBJ1-5, the V gene TRBV27; the match to TRBD1 covers 7 bases. The CDR3 loop spans 14 amino acids. Germline loops: CDR1 MNHEY, CDR2 SMNVEV (reference sequence). V lost 5 bases to trimming and J lost 3 bases; unmatched junction nucleotides: 4.

The gene calls are TRBV28 and TRBJ1-1, with D unclear. V dropped 6 bases and J dropped 10 bases, with 12 bases sitting between them. Germline V CDR1 and CDR2: MDHEN, SYDVKM. The CDR3 is 11 amino acids. CDR3 amino acids: CASRQKKRAFF. As DNA, the CDR3 is TGTGCCAGCAGACAAAAAAAACGAGCTTTCTTT. Variable domain in full (rest from reference TRBV28 and TRBJ1-1): DVKVTQSSRYLVKRTGEKVFLECVQDMDHENMFWYRQDPGLGLRLIYFSYDVKMKEKGDIPEGYSVSREKKERFSLILESASTNQTSMYLCASRQKKRAFFGQGTRLTVV.

This chain links TRBV6-5 with TRBJ2-1; D is ambiguous. The germline V and J ends were trimmed by 5 bases and 10 bases, with 12 bases remaining between them. The CDR3 loop spans 12 amino acids. Germline values: CDR1 MNHEY, CDR2 SVGAGI. Here the CDR3 reads CASSPVSVEQFF. The CDR3 bases are TGTGCCAGCAGTCCTGTATCCGTAGAGCAGTTCTTC.

The chain is built from TRBV7-9 and TRBJ2-7; D is perhaps TRBD2 (6 bases). V lost 5 bases and J 0 bases, leaving 8 bases between the germline ends. Germline V gene data show CDR1 as SEHNR and CDR2 as FQNEAQ (reference sequence). The CDR3 has 13 amino acids. CDR3 region: CASSRGNSYEQYF. The CDR3 coding sequence is TGTGCCAGCAGCCGCGGGAACTCCTACGAGCAGTACTTC. Based on the CDR3 plus reference TRBV7-9 and TRBJ2-7, the full variable domain is DTGVSQNPRHKITKRGQNVTFRCDPISEHNRLYWYRQTLGQGPEFLTYFQNEAQLEKSRLLSDRFSAERPKGSFSTLEIQRTEQGDSAMYLCASSRGNSYEQYFGPGTRLTVT.

CDR3 loop: CASSPPPSNEQFF. The CDR3 DNA follows: TGTGCCAGCAGTCCCCCCCCCTCCAATGAGCAGTTCTTC. This chain links TRBV28 with TRBJ2-1; D unresolved. Trimming took off 5 bases at V and 6 bases at J, with 11 bases between the two ends. The CDR3 is 13 residues long. Germline V gives CDR1 MDHEN, CDR2 SYDVKM.